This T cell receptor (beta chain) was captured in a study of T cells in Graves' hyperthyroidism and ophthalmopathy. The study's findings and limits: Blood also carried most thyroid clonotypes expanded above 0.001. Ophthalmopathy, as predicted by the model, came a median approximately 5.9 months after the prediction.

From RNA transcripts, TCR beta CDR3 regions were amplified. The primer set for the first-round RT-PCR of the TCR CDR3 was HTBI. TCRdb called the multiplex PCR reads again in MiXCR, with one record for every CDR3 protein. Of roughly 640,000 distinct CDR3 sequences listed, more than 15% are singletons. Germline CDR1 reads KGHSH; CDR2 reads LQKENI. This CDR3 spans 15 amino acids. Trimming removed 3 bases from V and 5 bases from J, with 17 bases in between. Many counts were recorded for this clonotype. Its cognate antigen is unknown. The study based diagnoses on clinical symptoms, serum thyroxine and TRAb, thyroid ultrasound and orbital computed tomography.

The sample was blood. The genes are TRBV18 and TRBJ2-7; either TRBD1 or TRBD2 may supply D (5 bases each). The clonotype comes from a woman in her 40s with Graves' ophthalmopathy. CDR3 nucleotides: TGTGCCAGCTCACCTGGGACCAAGAGAGAGAACGAGCAGTACTTC. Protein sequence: CASSPGTKRENEQYF. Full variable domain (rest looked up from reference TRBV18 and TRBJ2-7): NAGVMQNPRHLVRRRGQEARLRCSPMKGHSHVYWYRQLPEEGLKFMVYLQKENIIDESGMPKERFSAEFPKEGPSILRIQQVVRGDSAAYFCASSPGTKRENEQYFGPGTRLTVT.